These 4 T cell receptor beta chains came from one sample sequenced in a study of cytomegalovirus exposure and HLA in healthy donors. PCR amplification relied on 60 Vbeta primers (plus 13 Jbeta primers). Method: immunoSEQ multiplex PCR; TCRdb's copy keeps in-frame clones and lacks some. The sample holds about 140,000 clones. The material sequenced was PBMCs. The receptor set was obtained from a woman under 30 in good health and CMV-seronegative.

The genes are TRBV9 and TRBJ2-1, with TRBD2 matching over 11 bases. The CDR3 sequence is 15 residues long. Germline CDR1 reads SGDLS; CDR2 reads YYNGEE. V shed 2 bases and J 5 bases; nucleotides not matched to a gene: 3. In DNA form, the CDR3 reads TGTGCCAGCAGCGTTAGCGGGAGGGAAAACAATGAGCAGTTCTTC. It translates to CASSVSGRENNEQFF.

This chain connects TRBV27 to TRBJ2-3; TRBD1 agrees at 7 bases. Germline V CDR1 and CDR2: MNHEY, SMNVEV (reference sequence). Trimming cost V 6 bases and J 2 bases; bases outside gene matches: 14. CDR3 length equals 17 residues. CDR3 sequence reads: CASSPPYGTASTDTQYF. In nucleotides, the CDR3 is TGTGCCAGCAGCCCACCGTACGGGACAGCTTCCACAGATACGCAGTATTTT.

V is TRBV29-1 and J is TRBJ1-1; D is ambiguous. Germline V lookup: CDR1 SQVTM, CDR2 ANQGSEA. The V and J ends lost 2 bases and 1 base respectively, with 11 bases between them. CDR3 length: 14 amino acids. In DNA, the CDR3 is TGCAGCGTTGAACCCTGGGGAGAGAACACTGAAGCTTTCTTT. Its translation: CSVEPWGENTEAFF.

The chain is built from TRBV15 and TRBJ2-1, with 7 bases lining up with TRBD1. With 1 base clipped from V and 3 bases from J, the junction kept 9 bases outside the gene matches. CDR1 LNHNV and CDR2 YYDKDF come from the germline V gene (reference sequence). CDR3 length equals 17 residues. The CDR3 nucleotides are TGTGCCACCAGCAGAGGTGTACGGGACAGATTCTACAATGAGCAGTTCTTC. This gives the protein CATSRGVRDRFYNEQFF.